This T cell receptor (beta chain) is drawn from a study of CD8+ T cells in alopecia areata (dated by TCRdb to between 2017 and 2018). General notes on the study: The study used high-throughput TCRbeta sequencing to examine T cell clonal expansion in alopecia areata, in both the C3H/HeJ mouse model and human patients. On the human side, TCRbeta sequencing was run on scalp tissue and on sorted CD4+ and CD8+ peripheral blood T cells from healthy controls and from alopecia areata patients with either patchy or totalis/universalis disease. Scalp clonality was compared across normal scalp (n=4), patchy alopecia areata scalp (n=8), and alopecia totalis/universalis scalp (n=8). RNA was obtained with the PAXgene miRNA kit for fixed scalp, the miRNeasy kit for PBMCs, and the RNeasy kit for mouse skin. Amplification of TCRbeta CDR3 regions was done by immunoSEQ multiplex PCR using 35 Vbeta forward primers and 13 Jbeta reverse primers.

Concerning this clone itself: The antigen it binds to is not known. No base qualities exist here, and no much larger clone lies one base off it.

To prepare the library, the immunoSEQ multiplex PCR assay was applied. RNA was extracted from all samples and reverse transcribed into cDNA as template for TCR sequencing. First-strand cDNA was synthesized with SuperScript III using a 2:1 mix of oligo-dT and random hexamers. A synthetic immune receptor repertoire was used to gauge amplification bias, and whatever bias remained was removed computationally. The authors' analysis ran thus. After raw reads were preprocessed to remove errors, the CDR3 was defined following IMGT conventions as running from the conserved cysteine to phenylalanine. To get clonality, Shannon entropy was normalized by log2 of the number of productive unique TCRs and the result was subtracted from 1. Whether each scalp clone was CD4 or CD8 was inferred by checking scalp TCRbeta sequences against the CD4 and CD8 repertoires from sorted blood. TCRdb took this table from immuneACCESS and kept in-frame rearrangements with V and J called. Such tables lack part of the clones; where checked against another copy, unresolved V genes explain under half of the gap, and the rest is unexplained. V, J and clone size were drawn from that table, and D and trimming were deduced from the DNA. The sample table holds over 150,000 clones, of which just over 55% were seen once. The top ten constitute nearly 5% of the sample.

Points the paper makes about the study in general: Shared TCR sequences between patients were less evident than in mice, which may be partly attributable to HLA diversity in the patient population. Unlike mouse skin, which is dominated by gammadelta T cells, normal human skin has resident alphabeta T cells that are also sequenced, and this complicates analysis of the scalp TCR repertoire. Compared with normal scalp, lesional scalp had higher clonality and more expanded CD8+ clones, particularly in alopecia totalis/universalis, a pattern that suggests antigenic drive.

The V end loses 0 bases and the J end loses 10 bases, and a stretch of 10 bases separates them. For CDR1 and CDR2, the germline V gene (reference sequence) lists LNHNV and YYDKDF. The CDR3, cysteine through phenylalanine, is 13 amino acids long. CDR3 DNA only is kept here, 39 bases in frame from base 1. After PBMCs were isolated by density centrifugation and stained for CD3, CD4 and CD8, a FACSAria was used to sort CD4+ and CD8+ T cells. Scalp biopsies and blood samples were provided by unaffected controls. The receptor's source is a human donor in good health. The chain links TRBV15 with TRBJ2-1, with TRBD2 tentatively as D gene (5 bases match). Material: CD8+ T cells sorted from blood. The bases are TGTGCCACCAGCAGAGATCGAGGGTCCGAGCAGTTCTTC. Protein translation: CATSRDRGSEQFF.